This note documents a single T cell receptor (beta chain) sequence. The data derive from a study of control samples from healthy donors and cancer patients. Repertoires were generated with immunoSEQ multiplex PCR, while TCRdb's copy carries only in-frame clones and drops some. Here the sample spans 140,000 to 150,000 clones, 75% to 95% being singletons. Germline CDR1 reads SGHVS; CDR2 reads FQNEAQ. The CDR3 totals 15 residues. Trimming took 0 bases from V and 6 from J, leaving 12 bases between them. Material: blood. The clonotype comes from a man in his thirties or forties in good health. The J gene is TRBJ1-5, the V gene TRBV7-8, with D possibly TRBD1 on 6 matching bases. The CDR3 DNA sequence: TGTGCCAGCAGCTTAGCGTGGGGGGGCCCTCAGCCCCAGCATTTT. Translated: CASSLAWGGPQPQHF.